This T cell receptor (beta chain) appears in the sequencing data of a study of Ad26.COV2.S vaccination and SARS-CoV-2 variants. The wider study: The vaccine Ad26.COV2.S was put into the muscle once, or twice with 56 days between.

Sequencing used immunoSEQ multiplex PCR; TCRdb keeps in-frame clones, though not all of them. The table shows about 240,000 clones, with approximately 90% occurring only once. This clone showed up just a few times. The antigen is unknown. Treatment described: 15 to 20 received Ad26.COV2.S at low or high dose, single or two shots; roughly 5 received placebo; per-sample allocation not given. The investigators took samples on day 63 after the first vaccine or placebo injection. This vaccine is an Ad26 vector that expresses the Wuhan-strain SARS-CoV-2 spike. Looked up from germline, CDR1 is MNHEY and CDR2 is SVGEGT. The ends were cut back, 2 bases at V and 6 bases at J, with 25 bases in the middle. The CDR3 consists of 18 residues. Study results and caveats: Placebo recipients showed lower spike-specific TCR breadth than vaccinees.

This chain joins TRBV6-2 or TRBV6-3 and TRBJ1-2, with a possible D match to TRBD1 (6 bases). The TCR was taken from a person aged 18-60 years who received the Ad26.COV2.S COVID-19 vaccine or a placebo. The specimen comprised peripheral blood, sampled in a trial of Ad26.COV2.S vaccine versus placebo. The CDR3 nucleotides read TGTGCCAGCAGTTACGTGTTTCTAGGGGGGGCCGGAATGGATGGCTACACCTTC. It codes for CASSYVFLGGAGMDGYTF.